In this sample, the clone carrying this T cell receptor beta chain turned up many times. Its target is not known. The library targeted TCRbeta and was prepared with unique molecular identifiers. From the PCR reads, TCRdb called clonotypes with MiXCR, one entry per CDR3 protein. The table records about 290,000 distinct CDR3 sequences, 10% of them present only once. The data originate from a study of T-cell reconstitution after alpha-beta-depleted transplantation in children. Study-wide results and limits: When one year had passed after transplant, most T-cell counts and diversity came from newly produced T cells. Expanded clones from the graft, numbering several hundred, reportedly supplied alpha-beta T cells about two months after transplant. Surviving recipient T cells and intrathymic progenitors accounted for some patients' high TCRbeta diversity at day 60.

The V and J ends lost 7 bases and 4 bases respectively, with 13 bases between them. The germline CDR1 and CDR2 sequences are MDHEN and SYDVKM. This CDR3 has 14 amino acids. The genes are TRBV28 and TRBJ2-2; perhaps TRBD1 as D (6 bases). The sequenced sample was PBMCs, obtained before TCRalphabeta/CD19-depleted stem cell transplant. This TCR came from a boy under three years old with acute myeloid leukemia, due to receive a stem cell transplant. CDR3 in DNA: TGTGCCAGCAAAACGGGACACCCCACCGGGGAGCTGTTTTTT. This gives the protein CASKTGHPTGELFF.